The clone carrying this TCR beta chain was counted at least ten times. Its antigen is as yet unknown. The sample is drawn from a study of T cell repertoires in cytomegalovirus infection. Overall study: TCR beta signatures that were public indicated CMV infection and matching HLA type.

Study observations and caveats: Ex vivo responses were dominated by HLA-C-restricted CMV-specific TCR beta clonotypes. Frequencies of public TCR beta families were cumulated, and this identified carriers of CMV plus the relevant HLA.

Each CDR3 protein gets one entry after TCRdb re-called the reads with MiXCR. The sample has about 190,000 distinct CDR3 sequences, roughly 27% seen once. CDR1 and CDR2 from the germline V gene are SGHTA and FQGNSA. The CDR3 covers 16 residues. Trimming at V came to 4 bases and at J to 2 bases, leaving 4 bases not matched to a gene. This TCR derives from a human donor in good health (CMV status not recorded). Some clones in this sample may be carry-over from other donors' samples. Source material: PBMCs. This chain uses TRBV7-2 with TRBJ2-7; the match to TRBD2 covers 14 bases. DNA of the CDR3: TGTGCCAGCAGCTCTGGGACTAGCGGGGGACCCTACGAGCAGTACTTC. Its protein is CASSSGTSGGPYEQYF. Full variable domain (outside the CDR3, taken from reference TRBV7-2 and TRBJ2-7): GAGVSQSPSNKVTEKGKDVELRCDPISGHTALYWYRQSLGQGLEFLIYFQGNSAPDKSGLPSDRFSAERTGGSVSTLTIQRTQQEDSAVYLCASSSGTSGGPYEQYFGPGTRLTVT.